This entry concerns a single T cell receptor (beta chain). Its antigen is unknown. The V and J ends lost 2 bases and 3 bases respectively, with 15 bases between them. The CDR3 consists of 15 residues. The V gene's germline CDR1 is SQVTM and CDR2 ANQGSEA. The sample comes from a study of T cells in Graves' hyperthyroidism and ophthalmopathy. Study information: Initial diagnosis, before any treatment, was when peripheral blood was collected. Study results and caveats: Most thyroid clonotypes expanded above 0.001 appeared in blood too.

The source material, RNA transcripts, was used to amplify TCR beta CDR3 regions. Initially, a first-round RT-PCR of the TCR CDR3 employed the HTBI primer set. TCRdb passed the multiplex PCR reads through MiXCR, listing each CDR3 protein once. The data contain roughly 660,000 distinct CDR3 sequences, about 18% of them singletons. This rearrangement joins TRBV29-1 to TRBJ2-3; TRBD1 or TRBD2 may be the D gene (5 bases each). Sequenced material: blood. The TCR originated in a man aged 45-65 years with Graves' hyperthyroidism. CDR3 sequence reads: CSVESAGTFTDTQYF. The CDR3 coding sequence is TGCAGCGTTGAATCCGCCGGGACCTTTACAGATACGCAGTATTTT.